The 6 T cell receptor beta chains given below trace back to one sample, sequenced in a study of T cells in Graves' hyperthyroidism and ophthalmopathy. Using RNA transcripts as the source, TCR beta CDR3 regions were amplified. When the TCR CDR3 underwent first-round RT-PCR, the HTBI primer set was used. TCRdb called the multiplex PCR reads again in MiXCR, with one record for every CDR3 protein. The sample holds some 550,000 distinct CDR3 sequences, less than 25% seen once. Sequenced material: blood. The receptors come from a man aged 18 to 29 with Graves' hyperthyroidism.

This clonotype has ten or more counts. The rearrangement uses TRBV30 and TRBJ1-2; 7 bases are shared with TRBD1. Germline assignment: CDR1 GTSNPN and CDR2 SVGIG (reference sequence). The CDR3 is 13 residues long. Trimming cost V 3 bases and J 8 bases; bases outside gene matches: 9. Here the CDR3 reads CAWRRTGGLGYTF. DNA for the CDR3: TGTGCCTGGAGGAGGACAGGAGGTTTGGGCTACACCTTC.

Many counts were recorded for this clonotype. The CDR3 sequence is CASSAPRETQYF. CDR3 DNA sequence: TGTGCCAGCAGCGCCCCCCGGGAGACCCAGTACTTC. The rearrangement joins TRBV2 to TRBJ2-5; D is uncertain. Trimming left V 6 bases short and J 5 bases short, with 10 bases between. Per germline, CDR1 SNHLY and CDR2 FYNNEI. The CDR3 sequence is 12 residues long.

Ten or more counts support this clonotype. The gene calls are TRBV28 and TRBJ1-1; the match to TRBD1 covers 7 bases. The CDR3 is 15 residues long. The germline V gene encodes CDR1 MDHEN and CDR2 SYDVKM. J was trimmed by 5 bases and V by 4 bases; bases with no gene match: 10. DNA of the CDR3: TGTGCCAGCAGTTCCAGACAGGGTCCGCCAACTGAAGCTTTCTTT. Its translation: CASSSRQGPPTEAFF.

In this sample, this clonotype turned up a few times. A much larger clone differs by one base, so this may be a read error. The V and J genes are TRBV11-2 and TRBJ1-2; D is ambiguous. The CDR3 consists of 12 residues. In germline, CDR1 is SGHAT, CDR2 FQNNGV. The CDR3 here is CASSKDLGGCTF. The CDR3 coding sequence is TGTGCCAGCAGTAAAGACCTGGGAGGCTGCACCTTC.

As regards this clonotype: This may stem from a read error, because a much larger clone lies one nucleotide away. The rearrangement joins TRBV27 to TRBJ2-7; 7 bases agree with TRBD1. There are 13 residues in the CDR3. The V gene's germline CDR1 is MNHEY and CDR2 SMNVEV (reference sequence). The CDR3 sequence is CASSQGQQYEPYF. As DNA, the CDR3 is TGTGCCAGCAGCCAGGGACAGCAGTACGAGCCGTACTTC.

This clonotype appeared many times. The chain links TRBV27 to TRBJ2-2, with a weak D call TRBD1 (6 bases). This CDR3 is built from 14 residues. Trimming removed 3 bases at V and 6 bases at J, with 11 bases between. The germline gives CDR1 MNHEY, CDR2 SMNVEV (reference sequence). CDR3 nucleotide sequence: TGTGCCAGCAGTTTGGGGGCGAGCGCCGGGGAGCTGTTTTTT. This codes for CASSLGASAGELFF.